The 9 T cell receptor beta chains listed next were all sequenced from one sample in a study of CD8+ T cells in alopecia areata. Following extraction, RNA underwent reverse transcription to cDNA, which served as the sequencing template. Clones were read by immunoSEQ multiplex PCR, and TCRdb kept only the in-frame ones, dropping some. The table records 150,000 to 200,000 clones, 60% of them present only once. Treatment in this sample: oral pan-JAK inhibitor, 5-10 mg twice daily. Sample: CD4+ T cells sorted from blood, taken at week 24, from a patient treated with tofacitinib. Receptor source: a human donor with alopecia areata.

This chain joins TRBV5-1 and TRBJ2-3, with no clear D. Trimming shortened V by 4 bases and J by 6 bases, and 21 bases separated the two germline ends. The CDR3 length is 16 residues. CDR1 and CDR2 (germline): SGHRS, YFSETQ. CDR3 DNA sequence: TGCGCCAGCAGCCAATCTGGACGCCAAGCCGGCGATACGCAGTATTTT. Protein product: CASSQSGRQAGDTQYF.

The chain employs TRBV30 and TRBJ2-7, with D possibly matching TRBD1 (5 bases). Germline CDR1 is GTSNPN and CDR2 is SVGIG (reference sequence). The CDR3 has 12 amino acids. The V gene lost 4 bases and the J gene lost 5 bases, with 12 bases spanning the gap. CDR3 protein: CAWTRGGNEQYF. In nucleotides, the CDR3 is TGTGCCTGGACTAGGGGCGGCAACGAGCAGTACTTC.

The V gene is TRBV10-1, the J gene TRBJ2-3, with D maybe TRBD1 (6 bases). The V gene's germline CDR1 is WNHNN and CDR2 SYGVQD (reference sequence). V was pared by 3 bases and J by 3 bases, with 10 bases between. The CDR3 is made up of 14 amino acids. The CDR3 is CASSEMQGTDTQYF. The CDR3 nucleotides read TGCGCCAGCAGTGAAATGCAGGGGACAGATACGCAGTATTTT.

V usage is TRBV6-5 and J usage is TRBJ2-3, with 8 bases that match TRBD2. The trim removed 3 bases at V and 11 bases at J, leaving 16 bases unmatched. The germline V gene encodes CDR1 MNHEY and CDR2 SVGAGI. This CDR3 region has 16 residues. CDR3 sequence reads: CASSYSGKRGYYVQYF. CDR3 DNA sequence: TGTGCCAGCAGTTATTCGGGGAAGCGGGGGTATTACGTGCAGTATTTT.

This clone is a singleton in its sample. The chain joins TRBV6-5 to TRBJ1-1; no firm D call. Per germline, CDR1 MNHEY and CDR2 SVGAGI. V shed 6 bases and J shed 0 bases, with 8 bases lying between them. CDR3 length equals 13 residues. As DNA, the CDR3 is TGTGCCAGCAGAAACGAAGTGAACACTGAAGCTTTCTTT. Encoded protein: CASRNEVNTEAFF.

V and J are TRBV5-6 and TRBJ2-1; 7 bases map to TRBD1. The CDR3 loop spans 14 amino acids. Trimming at V came to 5 bases and at J to 2 bases, leaving 4 bases not matched to a gene. CDR1 is SGHDT, CDR2 YYEEEE, per germline. CDR3 DNA: TGTGCCAGCAGAGGACAGGTACCCTACAATGAGCAGTTCTTC. This codes for CASRGQVPYNEQFF.

This clone was seen a handful of times. The chain carries TRBV5-1 and TRBJ2-3; TRBD2 might be the D (6 bases). The ends were cut back, 0 bases at V and 1 base at J, with 12 bases in the middle. Germline values: CDR1 SGHRS, CDR2 YFSETQ. CDR3 length equals 16 residues. CDR3 in amino acids: CASSLESSEGTDTQYF. The CDR3 nucleotides are TGCGCCAGCAGCTTGGAATCTAGCGAAGGCACAGATACGCAGTATTTT.

The chain is built from TRBV5-1 and TRBJ1-2; 8 bases map to TRBD1. With 0 bases clipped from V and 7 bases from J, the junction kept 8 bases outside the gene matches. CDR1 and CDR2 (germline): SGHRS, YFSETQ. There are 15 residues in the CDR3. The CDR3 region has the DNA TGCGCCAGCAGCTTGGGTCCGGGGACAGGAGGTGGCTACACCTTC. As protein: CASSLGPGTGGGYTF.

The chain has TRBV7-2 and TRBJ2-7; no reliable D call. Trimming pared 4 bases from V and 6 bases from J, leaving 13 bases between. Germline V gene lookup returns CDR1 SGHTA and CDR2 FQGNSA. The CDR3 is 13 amino acids. The CDR3 DNA sequence: TGTGCCAGCAGCTCCGTCCGAAGCTCCGAGCAGTACTTC. This gives the protein CASSSVRSSEQYF.